This T cell receptor (beta chain) was sequenced during a study of blood T cell repertoires in COVID-19 (TCRdb year 2020). About the investigation overall: Samples from collaborators originated in the United States, Italy and Spain and spanned both the acute and convalescent phases of COVID-19. Samples were obtained from the ongoing ImmuneRACE study (first 160 participants) and from 1,254 subjects provided by 6 global collaborators. The prospective study material was composed of cDNA or gDNA derived from T cells, B-cell-depleted T cells, or PBMCs. A de-identified subject ID, COVID-19 status, age in years and sex were almost always included in the sample metadata. The repertoires were released in a freely available public database intended as a resource for research on the immune response to SARS-CoV-2. Deeply sampled blood TCRbeta repertoires from subjects exposed to, actively infected with, or recovered from COVID-19 were included in the dataset. Where available, HLA class I and class II types were obtained from metadata supplied by the sample provider rather than from assay-based typing. Summary of the overall study and its limitations: The quantity of clinical and demographic metadata differed by source and by participant and was supplied without curation.

Counted from cysteine to phenylalanine, this CDR3 has 17 amino acids. Only the CDR3 DNA is retained, 51 bases long and in frame from the first base. As for this clone: Which antigen it targets is not known. No base qualities exist here, and no much larger clone lies one base off it.

The immunoSEQ Assay, a bias-controlled multiplex PCR, was used to amplify TCRbeta CDR3 regions from genomic DNA. For the original study's pipeline: Within the assay, amplification of reference gene primers was used to estimate how many nucleated cells each sample contained. Sequence reads were collapsed and filtered to measure the absolute abundance of every unique TCRbeta CDR3 rearrangement. Productive Simpson clonality was computed per sample as the square root of Simpson's diversity index over productive rearrangements. TCRdb carries this immuneACCESS record with in-frame sequences only. Its versions omit some clonotypes, under half of them owing to an unresolved V gene in the studies checked, with the rest unexplained. V and J calls and clone size are those listed in that table; D and trimming were worked out from the DNA. Recorded for this sample are 65,000 to 70,000 clones; about 93% of them occurred a single time. The top ten clonotypes cover approximately 2.9% of the sample.

The collaborating institutions used their own protocols to collect whole blood in K2EDTA tubes. For TCRbeta analysis, collaborators shipped samples in one of three forms: frozen whole blood, isolated PBMCs, or DNA extracted from either of those sample types. The chain employs TRBV21-1 and TRBJ1-2; the table's TRBD1 call for D was not verified on the DNA. TRBV21-1 corresponds to a pseudogene. This TCR was sampled from a man between 65 and 80 years old with active COVID-19. The sequenced material came from peripheral blood. Here the CDR3 is given as CASSEGYVWGGADGYTF. The DNA is TGTGCCAGCAGCGAAGGGTATGTTTGGGGTGGGGCCGATGGCTACACCTTC.